These 20 T cell receptor beta chains were sequenced from one sample in a study of OX40 agonist ivuxolimab in advanced cancers. Clones were sequenced by immunoSEQ multiplex PCR, and TCRdb holds only the in-frame ones, with some missing. The data contain approximately 75,000 clones, around nine tenths of them singletons. The sample consisted of CD4+ or CD8+ T cells sorted from blood, taken in a trial of the OX40 agonist ivuxolimab. Source of these receptors: an adult with an advanced solid tumor such as melanoma, head and neck, liver or kidney cancer.

The rearrangement joins TRBV6-5 to TRBJ2-5; the D is unclear. The J call is in doubt because the DNA end fits TRBJ2-7 better. Germline V gives CDR1 MNHEY, CDR2 SVGAGI. CDR3 length: 15 residues. The CDR3 spells CASSYSRTEPYEQYF. The CDR3 DNA follows: TGTGCCAGCAGTTACTCAAGGACCGAGCCCTACGAGCAGTACTTC.

The V call is TRBV10-3, the J call TRBJ2-2; 7 bases match TRBD2. V shed 6 bases, J shed 7 bases, and the junction held 14 bases outside the gene matches. The CDR3 totals 16 residues. CDR1 and CDR2 from the germline V gene are ENHRY and SYGVKD. In DNA, the CDR3 is TGTGCCATCAGCCCGGGGACGGGGGGAAGTGGCGGGGAGCTGTTTTTT. This sequence encodes CAISPGTGGSGGELFF.

This clone was picked up one time. The chain carries TRBV7-4 and TRBJ1-5; weak D call: TRBD1 (6 bases). Germline-derived CDR1 and CDR2 are SGHVT and SQSDAQ. The CDR3 loop spans 16 amino acids. The germline V and J ends were trimmed by 5 bases and 2 bases, with 16 bases remaining between them. CDR3 DNA: TGTGCCAGCAGCGGCCGACAGGTACTTGGCAATCAGCCCCAGCATTTT. It yields the protein CASSGRQVLGNQPQHF.

The chain links TRBV28 to TRBJ2-5; no firm D call. V lost 1 base to trimming and J lost 3 bases, with 9 bases between them. This CDR3 has 14 amino acids. Per the germline V gene, CDR1 is MDHEN and CDR2 is SYDVKM. CDR3 sequence: CASSLLSPEETQYF. Written as DNA, the CDR3 is TGTGCCAGCAGTTTATTGAGTCCCGAAGAGACCCAGTACTTC.

The chain has TRBV7-9 and TRBJ2-7; no definite D call. Germline CDR1 and CDR2: SEHNR and FQNEAQ (reference sequence). V shed 2 bases and J shed 1 base, with 9 bases lying between them. CDR3 length: 14 residues. The DNA of the CDR3 is TGTGCCAGCAGCTTATCTTATGGGTCCTACGAGCAGTACTTC. This sequence encodes CASSLSYGSYEQYF.

The chain carries TRBV11-2 and TRBJ2-5; possible D gene TRBD1, 6 bases. V was clipped by 1 base and J by 5 bases, with 14 bases between them. CDR3 length: 15 amino acids. Germline V gene data show CDR1 as SGHAT and CDR2 as FQNNGV. The CDR3 reads CASSLAGAGFETQYF. The CDR3 DNA is TGTGCCAGCAGCTTAGCAGGGGCTGGGTTCGAGACCCAGTACTTC.

The genes are TRBV28 and TRBJ1-3; TRBD1 is a possible D gene (5 bases). V lost 6 bases, J lost 4 bases, and 13 bases lay in between. The germline V gene encodes CDR1 MDHEN and CDR2 SYDVKM. The CDR3 extends over 14 amino acids. The CDR3 nucleotides are TGTGCCAGCAGCCTAAGGAACAGGGGAAACACCATATATTTT. Its translation: CASSLRNRGNTIYF.

The chain is built from TRBV6-5 and TRBJ2-3, with D tentatively TRBD1 or TRBD2 (5 bases each). V gave up 2 bases and J gave up 4 bases, with 10 bases separating them. CDR3 size: 14 residues. The V gene's germline CDR1 is MNHEY and CDR2 SVGAGI. CDR3 sequence reads: CASSYIGAADTQYF. Here the CDR3 DNA reads TGTGCCAGCAGTTACATCGGGGCCGCAGATACGCAGTATTTT.

This sequence joins TRBV5-1 and TRBJ2-5; D is uncertain. Germline-derived CDR1 and CDR2 are SGHRS and YFSETQ. V dropped 0 bases and J dropped 5 bases, with 8 bases sitting between them. There are 13 residues in the CDR3. The CDR3 DNA follows: TGCGCCAGCAGCTTGGGAATGAGGGAGACCCAGTACTTC. Translating gives CASSLGMRETQYF.

The chain combines TRBV11-2 with TRBJ2-3; TRBD2 matches at 10 bases. The CDR3 covers 15 residues. The ends lost 5 bases at V and 6 bases at J; junction bases unmatched: 8. The germline V gene has CDR1 SGHAT and CDR2 FQNNGV. The chain's CDR3 is CASSLAGVKRDTQYF. The CDR3 DNA follows: TGTGCCAGCAGCCTAGCGGGAGTTAAAAGGGATACGCAGTATTTT.

The rearrangement links TRBV19 to TRBJ1-3; the D gene is possibly TRBD1 (5 bases). The CDR3 covers 17 residues. In germline, CDR1 is LNHDA, CDR2 SQIVND (reference sequence). Trimming cost V 4 bases and J 0 bases, with 16 bases left between them. CDR3 sequence: CASSTVAGKHSGNTIYF. The CDR3 bases are TGTGCCAGTAGTACCGTAGCAGGGAAACACTCTGGAAACACCATATATTTT. The whole variable domain, filled in from reference TRBV19 and TRBJ1-3, reads DGGITQSPKYLFRKEGQNVTLSCEQNLNHDAMYWYRQDPGQGLRLIYYSQIVNDFQKGDIAEGYSVSREKKESFPLTVTSAQKNPTAFYLCASSTVAGKHSGNTIYFGEGSWLTVV.

The rearrangement links TRBV5-6 to TRBJ1-2; 7 bases map to TRBD1. The V gene's germline CDR1 is SGHDT and CDR2 YYEEEE. V dropped 5 bases and J dropped 5; count of bases not matched to a gene: 15. The CDR3 has 16 residues. The CDR3 nucleotides are TGTGCCAGCAGGGGGCGACAGGGACGGGAAGAATATGGCTACACCTTC. It yields the protein CASRGRQGREEYGYTF. The variable domain in full, with the rest retrieved from reference TRBV5-6 and TRBJ1-2, is DAGVTQSPTHLIKTRGQQVTLRCSPKSGHDTVSWYQQALGQGPQFIFQYYEEEERQRGNFPDRFSGHQFPNYSSELNVNALLLGDSALYLCASRGRQGREEYGYTFGSGTRLTVV.

The rearrangement links TRBV7-9 to TRBJ1-4; no clear D gene. V was trimmed by 4 bases and J by 8 bases, leaving 14 bases between them. Germline V lookup: CDR1 SEHNR, CDR2 FQNEAQ (reference sequence). CDR3 length: 14 residues. This CDR3 is CASSSLTGGEKLFF. The CDR3 DNA reads TGTGCCAGCAGCTCACTAACCGGCGGGGAAAAACTGTTTTTT.

The chain uses TRBV7-3 and TRBJ2-7; 8 nucleotides align to TRBD2. This CDR3 is built from 15 residues. V lost 5 bases, J lost 7 bases, and 13 bases stayed unmatched. Germline V lookup: CDR1 SGHTA, CDR2 FQGTGA. The CDR3 here is CASSPGGGGSGEQYF. CDR3 nucleotide sequence: TGTGCCAGCAGCCCCGGGGGGGGCGGCTCGGGGGAGCAGTACTTC. Full variable domain (outside the CDR3, taken from reference TRBV7-3 and TRBJ2-7): GAGVSQTPSNKVTEKGKYVELRCDPISGHTALYWYRQSLGQGPEFLIYFQGTGAADDSGLPNDRFFAVRPEGSVSTLKIQRTERGDSAVYLCASSPGGGGSGEQYFGPGTRLTVT.

The V gene is TRBV28, the J gene TRBJ2-7; possibly TRBD1 for D (5 bases). The V gene lost 5 bases and the J gene lost 4 bases, with 9 bases spanning the gap. Germline CDR1 MDHEN, CDR2 SYDVKM. The CDR3 covers 12 residues. CDR3 coding DNA: TGTGCCAGCAGTCTCAGGGATTACGAGCAGTACTTC. Protein product: CASSLRDYEQYF.

The chain has TRBV7-2 and TRBJ1-2; 8 bases match TRBD1. J lost 4 bases, V lost 6 bases, and 4 bases had no gene match. From germline, CDR1 is SGHTA and CDR2 FQGNSA. CDR3 length: 13 amino acids. The CDR3 is CASSPDRVYGYTF. In DNA, the CDR3 is TGTGCCAGCAGTCCGGACAGGGTCTATGGCTACACCTTC.

This clone occurred once. V is TRBV28 and J is TRBJ2-4; D is unclear. V was pared by 7 bases and J by 1 base, with 14 bases between. Germline V CDR1 and CDR2: MDHEN, SYDVKM. The CDR3 is made up of 15 amino acids. The CDR3 here is CASNPATAAKNIQYF. For the CDR3, the DNA is TGTGCCAGCAACCCAGCTACGGCGGCCAAAAACATTCAGTACTTC.

This chain joins TRBV5-1 and TRBJ1-1; TRBD1 matches at 9 bases. Trimming at V came to 3 bases and at J to 2 bases, leaving 5 bases not matched to a gene. CDR1 is SGHRS and CDR2 is YFSETQ in the germline V gene. CDR3 size: 15 residues. Here the CDR3 DNA reads TGCGCCAGCAGCTCACAGGGGGCGCCTAACACTGAAGCTTTCTTT. Protein: CASSSQGAPNTEAFF.

V gene TRBV6-1 combines with J gene TRBJ1-5; D remains ambiguous. This CDR3 is 13 amino acids long. V was pared by 5 bases and J by 1 base, with 6 bases between. Germline V gene sequence: CDR1 MNHNS, CDR2 SASEGT. This CDR3 reads CASSYWSNQPQHF. CDR3 sequence (DNA): TGTGCCAGCAGTTATTGGAGCAATCAGCCCCAGCATTTT.

The chain employs TRBV6-5 and TRBJ1-3; D not resolved. The CDR3 extends over 14 amino acids. Germline CDR1 and CDR2: MNHEY and SVGAGI. The V end lost 5 bases, the J end lost 4 bases, and 12 bases lay between the germline ends. The CDR3: CASSTPGRGNTIYF. CDR3 DNA sequence: TGTGCCAGCAGTACCCCGGGGAGGGGAAACACCATATATTTT.